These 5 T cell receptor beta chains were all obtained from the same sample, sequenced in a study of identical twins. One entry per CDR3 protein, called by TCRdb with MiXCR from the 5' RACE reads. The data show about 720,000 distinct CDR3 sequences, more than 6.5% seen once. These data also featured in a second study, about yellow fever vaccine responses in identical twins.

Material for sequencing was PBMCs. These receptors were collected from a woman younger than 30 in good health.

For the CDR3, the DNA is TGTGCCAACCCGCCTAAAGTTCCCGGGAGGTCCCTTTGCAATGAGCAGTTCTTC. Translation: CANPPKVPGRSLCNEQFF. The chain employs TRBV4-2 and TRBJ2-1; 7 bases align to TRBD2. The trim removed 10 bases at V and 6 bases at J, leaving 24 bases unmatched. This CDR3 has 18 amino acids. Germline CDR1 and CDR2: LGHNA and YNFKEQ.

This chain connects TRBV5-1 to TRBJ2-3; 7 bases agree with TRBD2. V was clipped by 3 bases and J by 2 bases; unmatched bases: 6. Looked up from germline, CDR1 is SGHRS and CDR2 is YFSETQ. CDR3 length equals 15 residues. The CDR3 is CASSSRLANTDTQYF. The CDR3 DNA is TGCGCCAGCAGCTCAAGACTAGCCAACACAGATACGCAGTATTTT.

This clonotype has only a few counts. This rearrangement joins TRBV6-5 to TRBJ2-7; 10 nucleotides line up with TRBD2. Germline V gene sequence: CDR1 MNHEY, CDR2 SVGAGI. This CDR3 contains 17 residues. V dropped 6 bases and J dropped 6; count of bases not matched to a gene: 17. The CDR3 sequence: CASRLTGTSGISGEQYF. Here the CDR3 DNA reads TGTGCCAGCAGACTTACGGGAACTAGCGGGATCTCGGGCGAGCAGTACTTC.

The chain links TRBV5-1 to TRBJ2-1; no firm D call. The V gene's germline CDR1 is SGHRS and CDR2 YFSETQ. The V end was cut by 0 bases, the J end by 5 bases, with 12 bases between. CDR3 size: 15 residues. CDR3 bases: TGCGCCAGCAGCTTGGGGGGAAATAATAACAATGAGCAGTTCTTC. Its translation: CASSLGGNNNNEQFF.

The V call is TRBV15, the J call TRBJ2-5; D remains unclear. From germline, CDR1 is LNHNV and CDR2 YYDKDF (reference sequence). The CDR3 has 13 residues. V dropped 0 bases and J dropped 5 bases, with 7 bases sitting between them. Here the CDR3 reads CATSRDPTETQYF. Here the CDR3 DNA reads TGTGCCACCAGCAGAGACCCAACCGAGACCCAGTACTTC.